This T cell receptor (beta chain) was identified in a study of blood T cell repertoires in COVID-19. Study-wide background: T cells, B-cell-depleted T cells, or PBMCs provided the cDNA or gDNA that served as material.

In the original analysis: Cell counts per sample came from amplifying reference gene primers. Generated by immunoSEQ multiplex PCR, the TCRdb table keeps only in-frame clones and is missing some. V, J and clone size derive from that table, while D and trimming were established from the DNA sequence. The top ten clones hold 0.65% to 1% of a sample with under 550,000 clones, around 90% of them seen once. This CDR3 is 13 amino acids long. Germline V gene sequence: CDR1 LNHDA, CDR2 SQIVND (reference sequence). The V segment lost 3 bases and the J segment 9 bases; nucleotides outside the gene matches: 2. Patients in Seattle were enrolled during active infection, then followed longitudinally.

Sequenced input: peripheral blood. This TCR came from a man aged 18 to 29 with COVID-19, enrolled during active disease. V is TRBV19 and J is TRBJ2-3; TRBD2 matches at 11 bases. The CDR3 loop is CASSISGGETQYF. The CDR3 DNA is TGTGCCAGTAGTATTAGCGGGGGGGAAACGCAGTATTTT.